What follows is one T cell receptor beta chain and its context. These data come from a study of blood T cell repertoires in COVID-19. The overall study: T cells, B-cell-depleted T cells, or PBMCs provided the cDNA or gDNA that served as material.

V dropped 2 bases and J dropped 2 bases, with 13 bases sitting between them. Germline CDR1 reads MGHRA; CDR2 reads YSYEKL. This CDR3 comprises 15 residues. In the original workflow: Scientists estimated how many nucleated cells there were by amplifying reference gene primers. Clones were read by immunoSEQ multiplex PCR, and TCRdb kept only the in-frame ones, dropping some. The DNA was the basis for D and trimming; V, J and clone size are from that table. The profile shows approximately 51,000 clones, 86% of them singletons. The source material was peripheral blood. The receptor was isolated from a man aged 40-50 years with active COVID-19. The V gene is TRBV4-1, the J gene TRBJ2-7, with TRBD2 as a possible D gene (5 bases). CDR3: CASSQSMDFTYEQYF. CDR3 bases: TGCGCCAGCAGCCAATCCATGGACTTTACCTACGAGCAGTACTTC.